This TCR beta chain was sequenced in a study of regulatory T cells in long-lasting Graves disease. Study results and caveats: Persistent disease exhibited a predilection for TRBV28, TRBJ1-2 and TRBJ2-5.

Arm-PCR of CDR3 regions and iRepertoire HTBI primers were used to build TCR beta libraries. TCRdb reprocessed the multiplex PCR reads via MiXCR and lists one record per CDR3 protein. The sample lists 430,000 or so distinct CDR3 sequences, 21% seen once, with around an eighth in the top ten. Noted time point: persistent/refractory GD, antithyroid drugs over 5 years with positive TRAb. Following extraction of RNA from PBMCs, that RNA was used to make the TCR library. Germline loops: CDR1 MNHEY, CDR2 SVGAGI. Trimming pared 2 bases from V and 6 bases from J, leaving 11 bases between. CDR3 length: 14 residues. This clonotype was found many times. Its cognate antigen is unknown.

The TCR was taken from a female donor with Graves disease. The source was peripheral blood mononuclear cells (PBMCs), collected when the disease was refractory, from a patient treated with antithyroid drugs. The chain couples TRBV6-5 to TRBJ1-5; D gene unclear. The CDR3 nucleotides read TGTGCCAGCAGTTACGGACGGGCCGGTCAGCCCCAGCATTTT. Protein: CASSYGRAGQPQHF.